This TCR beta chain was captured in a study of CD8 T cells in Susac syndrome. RNA was extracted with the RNeasy kit, and a quantity of about 0.45 to 1 ug was reverse transcribed using random hexamers. Amplification of TCR beta CDR3 across 54 Vbeta and 13 Jbeta was performed with immunoSEQ multiplex PCR. TCRdb passed the immunoSEQ multiplex PCR reads through MiXCR, listing each CDR3 protein once. Of 150,000 or so distinct CDR3 sequences in the sample, approximately 94% are singletons; the top ten hold about 0.09%. There are 14 residues in the CDR3. The V end was cut by 6 bases, the J end by 1 base, with 13 bases between. The germline V gene has CDR1 SEHNR and CDR2 FQNEAQ (reference sequence). Sequencing of TCR beta drew on CD8+ and CD4+ T cells from blood. Both CD4+ and CD8+ T cells were negatively isolated, and TEMRA cells underwent FACS enrichment.

Specimen: CD4+ T cells from PBMCs. This clonotype was obtained from a human donor with multiple sclerosis. This chain uses TRBV7-9 with TRBJ2-7, with D possibly being TRBD2 (5 bases). CDR3 coding DNA: TGTGCCAGCAGACGCTTACCGGGGTCCTACGAGCAGTACTTC. Its translation is CASRRLPGSYEQYF. The full variable domain, its missing parts supplied by reference TRBV7-9 and TRBJ2-7, is DTGVSQNPRHKITKRGQNVTFRCDPISEHNRLYWYRQTLGQGPEFLTYFQNEAQLEKSRLLSDRFSAERPKGSFSTLEIQRTEQGDSAMYLCASRRLPGSYEQYFGPGTRLTVT.